The entry below describes one TCR beta chain. Antigen specificity is unknown. Sequenced by immunoSEQ multiplex PCR; TCRdb stores in-frame clones only, minus some. Counted here are some 59,000 clones, under 95% occurring once; the ten biggest clones make up around 9.3%. The data were obtained in a study of OX40 agonist ivuxolimab in advanced cancers. About the research overall: Three patients showed partial responses: one hepatocellular carcinoma and two cutaneous melanoma cases.

The CDR3 has 19 amino acids. V was pared by 0 bases and J by 4 bases, with 25 bases between. Germline values: CDR1 MNHEY, CDR2 SMNVEV (reference sequence). Study-level results: Dosing at 0.1 to 3.0 mg/kg was accompanied by clonal expansion of CD4+ and CD8+ blood T cells by week 6.

This sequence was found in an adult with an advanced solid tumor such as melanoma, head and neck, liver or kidney cancer. This chain uses TRBV27 with TRBJ2-7, with D perhaps being TRBD1 or TRBD2 (5 bases each). Material: CD4+ or CD8+ T cells sorted from blood, obtained in a trial of the OX40 agonist ivuxolimab. CDR3 in amino acids: CASSLSYVGTAATGYEQYF. Here the CDR3 DNA reads TGTGCCAGCAGTTTATCGTACGTAGGGACGGCCGCCACCGGTTACGAGCAGTACTTC.